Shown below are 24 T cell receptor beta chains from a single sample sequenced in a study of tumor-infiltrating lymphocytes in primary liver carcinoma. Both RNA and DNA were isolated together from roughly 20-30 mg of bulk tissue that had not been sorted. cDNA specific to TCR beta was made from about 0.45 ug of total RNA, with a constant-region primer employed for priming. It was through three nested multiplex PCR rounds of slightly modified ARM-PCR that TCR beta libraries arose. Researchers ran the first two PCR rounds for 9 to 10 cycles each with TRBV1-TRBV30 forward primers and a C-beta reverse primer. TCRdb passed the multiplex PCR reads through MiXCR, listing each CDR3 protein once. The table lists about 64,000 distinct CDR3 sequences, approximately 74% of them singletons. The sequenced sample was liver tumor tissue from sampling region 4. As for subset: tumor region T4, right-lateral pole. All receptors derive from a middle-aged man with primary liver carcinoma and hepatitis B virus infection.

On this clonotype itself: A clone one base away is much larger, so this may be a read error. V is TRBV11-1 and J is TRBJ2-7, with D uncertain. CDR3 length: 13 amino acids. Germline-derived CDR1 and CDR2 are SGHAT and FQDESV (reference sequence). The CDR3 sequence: CVSSPRSGYEQYF. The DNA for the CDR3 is TGTGTCAGCAGCCCGCGTTCGGGCTACGAGCAGTACTTC.

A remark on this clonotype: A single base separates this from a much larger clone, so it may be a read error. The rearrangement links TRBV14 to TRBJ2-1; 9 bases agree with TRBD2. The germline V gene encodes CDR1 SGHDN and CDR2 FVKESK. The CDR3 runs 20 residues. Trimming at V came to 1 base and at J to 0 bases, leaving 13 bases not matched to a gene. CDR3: CASSQATSGYPLGSYNEQFF. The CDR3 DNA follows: TGTGCCAGCAGCCAAGCAACTAGCGGGTACCCATTGGGCTCCTACAATGAGCAGTTCTTC.

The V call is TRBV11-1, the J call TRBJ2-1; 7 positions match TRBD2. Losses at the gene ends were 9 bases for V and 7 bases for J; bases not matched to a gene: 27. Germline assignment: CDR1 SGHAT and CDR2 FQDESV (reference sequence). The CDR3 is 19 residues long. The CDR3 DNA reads TGTGCCAGTAGCACAGGCGGGACTATCGAATCTCCTATCTGGAATGAGCAGTTCTTC. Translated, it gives CASSTGGTIESPIWNEQFF.

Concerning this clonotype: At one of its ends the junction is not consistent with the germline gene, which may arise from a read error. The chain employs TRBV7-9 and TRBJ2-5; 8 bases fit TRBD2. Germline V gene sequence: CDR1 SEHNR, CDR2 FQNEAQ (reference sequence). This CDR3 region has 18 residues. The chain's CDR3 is CVSSSTGTRGGYQETQYF. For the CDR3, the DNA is TGTGTCAGCAGCTCAACGGGGACTAGAGGAGGGTACCAAGAGACCCAGTACTTC.

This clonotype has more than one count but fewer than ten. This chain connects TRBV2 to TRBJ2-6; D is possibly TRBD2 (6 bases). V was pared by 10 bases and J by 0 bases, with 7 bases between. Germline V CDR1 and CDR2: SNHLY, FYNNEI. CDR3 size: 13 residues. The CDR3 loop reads CATGSSGANVLTF. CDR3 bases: TGTGCCACCGGGAGCTCTGGGGCCAACGTCCTGACTTTC.

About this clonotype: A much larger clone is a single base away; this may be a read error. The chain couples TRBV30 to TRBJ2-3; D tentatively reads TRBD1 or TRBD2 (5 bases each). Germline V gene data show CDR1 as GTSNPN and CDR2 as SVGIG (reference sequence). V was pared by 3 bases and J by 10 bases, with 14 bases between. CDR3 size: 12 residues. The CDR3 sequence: CAWRGVVDAQYF. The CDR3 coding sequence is TGTGCCTGGAGGGGGGTCGTGGATGCGCAGTATTTT.

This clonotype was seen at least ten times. In DNA, the CDR3 is TGTGCCAGCAGCATTCTGGACGAGCAGTACTTC. Protein sequence: CASSILDEQYF. The chain has TRBV21-1 and TRBJ2-7. TRBV21-1 is a listed pseudogene. This CDR3 has 11 residues.

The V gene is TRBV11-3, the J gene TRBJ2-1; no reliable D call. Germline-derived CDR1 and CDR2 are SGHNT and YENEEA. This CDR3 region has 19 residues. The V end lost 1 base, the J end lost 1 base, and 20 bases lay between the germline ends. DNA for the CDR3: TGTGCCAGCAGCTTAGGGCGGCAGGTTACTCGGTGGTCCTACAATGAGCAGTTCTTC. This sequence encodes CASSLGRQVTRWSYNEQFF. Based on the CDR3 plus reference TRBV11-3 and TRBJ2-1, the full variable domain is EAGVVQSPRYKIIEKKQPVAFWCNPISGHNTLYWYLQNLGQGPELLIRYENEEAVDDSQLPKDRFSAERLKGVDSTLKIQPAELGDSAVYLCASSLGRQVTRWSYNEQFFGPGTRLTVL.

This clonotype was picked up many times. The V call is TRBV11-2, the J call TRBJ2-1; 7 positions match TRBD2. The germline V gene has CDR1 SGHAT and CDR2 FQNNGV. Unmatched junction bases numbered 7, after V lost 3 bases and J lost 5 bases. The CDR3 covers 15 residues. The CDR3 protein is CASSFSGPLDNEQFF. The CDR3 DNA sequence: TGTGCCAGCAGCTTTAGCGGGCCACTCGACAATGAGCAGTTCTTC.

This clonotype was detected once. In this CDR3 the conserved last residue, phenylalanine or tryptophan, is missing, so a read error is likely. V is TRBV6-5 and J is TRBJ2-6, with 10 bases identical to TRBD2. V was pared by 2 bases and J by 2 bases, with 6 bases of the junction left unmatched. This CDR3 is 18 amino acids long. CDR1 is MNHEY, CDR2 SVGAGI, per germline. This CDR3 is CASSYNPSGSTGANVLTS. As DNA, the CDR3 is TGTGCCAGCAGTTACAATCCTAGCGGGAGTACTGGGGCCAACGTCCTGACTTCC.

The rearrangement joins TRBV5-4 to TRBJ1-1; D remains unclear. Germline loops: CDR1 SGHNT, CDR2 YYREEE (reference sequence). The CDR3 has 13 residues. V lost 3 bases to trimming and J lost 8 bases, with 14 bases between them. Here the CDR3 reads CASSYAGIPEAFF. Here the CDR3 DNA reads TGTGCCAGCAGCTATGCGGGAATACCCGAAGCTTTCTTT.

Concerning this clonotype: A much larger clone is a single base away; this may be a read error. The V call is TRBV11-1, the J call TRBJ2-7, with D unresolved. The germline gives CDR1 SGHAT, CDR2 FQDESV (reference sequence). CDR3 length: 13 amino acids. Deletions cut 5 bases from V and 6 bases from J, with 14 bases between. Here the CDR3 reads CASSPRSGCEQYF. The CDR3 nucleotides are TGTGCCAGCAGCCCGCGTTCGGGCTGCGAGCAGTACTTC. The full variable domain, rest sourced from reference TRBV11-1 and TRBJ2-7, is EAEVAQSPRYKITEKSQAVAFWCDPISGHATLYWYRQILGQGPELLVQFQDESVVDDSQLPKDRFSAERLKGVDSTLKIQPAELGDSAMYLCASSPRSGCEQYFGPGTRLTVT.

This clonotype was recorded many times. The CDR3 is CATSDLRRDRGDNEQFF. DNA of the CDR3: TGTGCCACCAGTGATTTGCGCCGGGACAGGGGGGACAATGAGCAGTTCTTC. The chain employs TRBV24-1 and TRBJ2-1; 11 positions match TRBD1. Per germline, CDR1 KGHDR and CDR2 SFDVKD. Losses at the gene ends were 0 bases for V and 5 bases for J; bases not matched to a gene: 5. The CDR3 consists of 17 residues.

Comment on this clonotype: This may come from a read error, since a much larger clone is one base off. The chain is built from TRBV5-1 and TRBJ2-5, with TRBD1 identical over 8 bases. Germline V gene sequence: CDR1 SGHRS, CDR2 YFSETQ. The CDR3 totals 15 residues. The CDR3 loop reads CACSLPGGEGETRYF. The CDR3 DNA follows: TGCGCCTGCAGCTTACCAGGGGGCGAAGGAGAGACCCGGTACTTC.

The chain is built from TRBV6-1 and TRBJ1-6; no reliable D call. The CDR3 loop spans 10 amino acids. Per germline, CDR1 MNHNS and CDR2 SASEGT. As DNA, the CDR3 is TGTGCTAGCCGGGATTCACCCCTCCACTTT. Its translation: CASRDSPLHF.

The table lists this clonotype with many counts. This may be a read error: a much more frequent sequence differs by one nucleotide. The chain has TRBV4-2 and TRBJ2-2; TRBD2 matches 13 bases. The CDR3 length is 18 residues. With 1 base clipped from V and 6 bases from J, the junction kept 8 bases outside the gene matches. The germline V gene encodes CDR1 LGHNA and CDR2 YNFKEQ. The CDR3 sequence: CASSQGTSGSLDPGELFF. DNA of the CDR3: TGTGCCAGCAGCCAAGGGACTAGCGGGAGTCTAGATCCCGGGGAGCTGTTTTTT.

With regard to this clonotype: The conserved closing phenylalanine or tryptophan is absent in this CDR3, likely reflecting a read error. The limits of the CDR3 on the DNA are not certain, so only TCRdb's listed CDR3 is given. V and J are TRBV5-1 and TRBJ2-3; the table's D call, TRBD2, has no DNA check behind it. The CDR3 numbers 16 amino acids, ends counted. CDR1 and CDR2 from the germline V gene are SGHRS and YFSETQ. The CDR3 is CASSSLVAGATDTQYL.

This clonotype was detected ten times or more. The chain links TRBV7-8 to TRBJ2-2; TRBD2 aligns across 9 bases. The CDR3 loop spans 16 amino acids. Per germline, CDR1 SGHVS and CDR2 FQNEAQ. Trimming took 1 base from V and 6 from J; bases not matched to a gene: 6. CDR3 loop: CASSLGVAGVSGELFF. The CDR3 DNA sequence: TGTGCCAGCAGCTTAGGAGTAGCGGGAGTTTCCGGGGAGCTGTTTTTT.

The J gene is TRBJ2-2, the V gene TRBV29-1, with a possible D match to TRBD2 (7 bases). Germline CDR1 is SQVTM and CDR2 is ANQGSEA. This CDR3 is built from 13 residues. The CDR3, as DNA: TGCAGAGTTCCTCGGGGGGCACTGGGGAGCAGTTTTTTT. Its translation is CRVPRGALGSSFF.

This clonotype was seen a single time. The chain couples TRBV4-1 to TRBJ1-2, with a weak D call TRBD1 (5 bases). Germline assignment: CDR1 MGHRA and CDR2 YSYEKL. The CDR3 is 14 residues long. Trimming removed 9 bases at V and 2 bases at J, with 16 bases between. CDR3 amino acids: CASNQGYRNYGYTF. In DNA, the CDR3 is TGCGCCAGTAACCAAGGATACAGGAACTATGGCTACACCTTC.

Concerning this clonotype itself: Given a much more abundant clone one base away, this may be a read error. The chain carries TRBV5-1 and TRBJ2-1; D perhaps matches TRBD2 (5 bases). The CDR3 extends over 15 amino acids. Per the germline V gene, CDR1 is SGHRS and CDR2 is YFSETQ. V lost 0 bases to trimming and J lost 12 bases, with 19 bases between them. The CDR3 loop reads CASSLVGEPYSGQFF. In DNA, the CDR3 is TGCGCCAGCAGCTTGGTTGGGGAGCCCTACAGTGGGCAGTTCTTC.

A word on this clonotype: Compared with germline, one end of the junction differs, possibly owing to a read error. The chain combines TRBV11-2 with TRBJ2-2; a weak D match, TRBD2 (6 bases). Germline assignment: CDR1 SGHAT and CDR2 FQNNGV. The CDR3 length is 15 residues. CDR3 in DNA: TGTGCCTGCGGCTTTGCGGGATCGAACACCGGGGAGCTGTCTTTT. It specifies CACGFAGSNTGELSF.

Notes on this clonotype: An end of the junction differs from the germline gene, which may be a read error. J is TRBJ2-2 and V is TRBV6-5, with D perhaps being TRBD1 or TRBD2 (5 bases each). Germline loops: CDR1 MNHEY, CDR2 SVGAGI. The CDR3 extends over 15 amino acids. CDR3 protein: CASNYRSVRPGKLFF. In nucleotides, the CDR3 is TGTGCCAGCAATTACAGGTCCGTCAGGCCCGGGAAGCTGTTTTTT.

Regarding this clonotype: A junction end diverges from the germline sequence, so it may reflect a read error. In nucleotides, the CDR3 is TGCGGCGTAGCAGGGCTTGGGGCCAACGTCCTGACTTTC. This codes for CGVAGLGANVLTF. The V gene is TRBV29-1, the J gene TRBJ2-6; D possibly corresponds to TRBD1 (5 bases). The CDR3 loop spans 13 amino acids. Germline lookup yields CDR1 SQVTM and CDR2 ANQGSEA.